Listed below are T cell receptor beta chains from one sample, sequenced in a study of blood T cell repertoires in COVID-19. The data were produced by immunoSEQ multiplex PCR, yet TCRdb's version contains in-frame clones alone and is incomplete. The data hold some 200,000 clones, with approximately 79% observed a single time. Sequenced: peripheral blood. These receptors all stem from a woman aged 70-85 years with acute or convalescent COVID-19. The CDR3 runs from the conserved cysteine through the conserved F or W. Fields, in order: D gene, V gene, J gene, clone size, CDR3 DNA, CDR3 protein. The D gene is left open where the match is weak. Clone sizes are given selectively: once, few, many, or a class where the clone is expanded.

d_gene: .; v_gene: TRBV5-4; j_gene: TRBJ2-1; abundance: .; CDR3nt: TGTGCCAGCAGCCTCCCGGGCTACAATGAGCAGTTCTTC; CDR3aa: CASSLPGYNEQFF
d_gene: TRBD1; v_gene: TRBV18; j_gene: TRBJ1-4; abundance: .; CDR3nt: TGTGCCAGCTCACCAAATACAGGGGGAGATTCGGGAAAACTGTTTTTT; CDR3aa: CASSPNTGGDSGKLFF
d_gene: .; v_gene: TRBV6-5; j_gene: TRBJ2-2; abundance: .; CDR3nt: TGTGCCAGTGGTATTCGGGGAACCGGGGAGCTGTTTTTT; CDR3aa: CASGIRGTGELFF
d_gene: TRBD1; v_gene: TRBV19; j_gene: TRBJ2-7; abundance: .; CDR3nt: TGTGCCAGTAGTATAGGGGACAGGAGCTCCTACGAGCAGTACTTC; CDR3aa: CASSIGDRSSYEQYF
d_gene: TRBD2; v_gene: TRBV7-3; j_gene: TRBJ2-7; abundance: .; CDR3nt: TGTGCCAGCAGCTTAGGCCCTAGCGGGGCGGGAGGGTACGAGCAGTACTTC; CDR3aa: CASSLGPSGAGGYEQYF
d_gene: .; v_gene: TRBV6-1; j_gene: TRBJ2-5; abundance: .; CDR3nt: TGTGCCAGCAGTGACGGGGAGGTTCTTCAAGAGACCCAGTACTTC; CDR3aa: CASSDGEVLQETQYF
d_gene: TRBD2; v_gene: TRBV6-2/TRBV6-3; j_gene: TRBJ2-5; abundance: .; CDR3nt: TGTGCCAGCAGTTCCGTCGGGGTCGGGGGGGAGACCCAGTACTTC; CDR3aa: CASSSVGVGGETQYF
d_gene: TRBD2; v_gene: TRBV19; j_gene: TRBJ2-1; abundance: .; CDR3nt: TGTGCCAGTAGTATGACCGGGAGGGCCGGTGAGCAGTTCTTC; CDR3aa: CASSMTGRAGEQFF
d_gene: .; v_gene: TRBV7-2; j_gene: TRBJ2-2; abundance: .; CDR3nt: TGTGCCAGCAGCAAAGGGACTGGCACCGGGGAGCTGTTTTTT; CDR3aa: CASSKGTGTGELFF
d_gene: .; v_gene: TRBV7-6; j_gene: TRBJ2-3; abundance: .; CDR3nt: TGTGCCAGCAGCTTAGACATCTTAGGAGGGGAAACAGATACGCAGTATTTT; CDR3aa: CASSLDILGGETDTQYF
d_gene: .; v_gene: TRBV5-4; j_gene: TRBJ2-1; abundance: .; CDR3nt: TGTGCCAGCAGCCCGGTCAGCGGTGGTGAGCAGTTCTTC; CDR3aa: CASSPVSGGEQFF
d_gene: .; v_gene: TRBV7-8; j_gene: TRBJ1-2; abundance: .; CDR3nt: TGTGCCAGCAGCTTAGACACTAACTATGGCTACACCTTC; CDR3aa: CASSLDTNYGYTF
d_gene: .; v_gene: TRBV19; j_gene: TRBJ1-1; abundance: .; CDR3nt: TGTGCCAGTAGTCCGCTAAGAAACACTGAAGCTTTCTTT; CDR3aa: CASSPLRNTEAFF
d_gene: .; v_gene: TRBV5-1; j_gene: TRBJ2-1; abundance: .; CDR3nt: TGCGCCAGCAGCGGGAGTTCCTACAATGAGCAGTTCTTC; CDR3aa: CASSGSSYNEQFF
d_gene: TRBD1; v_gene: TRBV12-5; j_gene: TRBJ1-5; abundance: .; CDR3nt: TGTGCTAGTGGTTTGGCAGTCGGACAGGTCCTCGATCAGCCCCAGCATTTT; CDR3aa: CASGLAVGQVLDQPQHF
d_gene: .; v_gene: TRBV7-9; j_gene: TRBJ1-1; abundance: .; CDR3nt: TGTGCCAGCAGCATCCCCCACCGCGGGGCTGAAGCTTTCTTT; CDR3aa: CASSIPHRGAEAFF
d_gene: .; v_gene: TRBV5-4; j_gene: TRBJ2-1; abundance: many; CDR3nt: TGTGCCAGCAGCTTGGCCGCTAGATTCGGAGGCTCCTACAATGAGCAGTTCTTC; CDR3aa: CASSLAARFGGSYNEQFF
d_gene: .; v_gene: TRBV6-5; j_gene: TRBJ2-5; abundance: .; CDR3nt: TGTGCCAGCAGTTACCAGGGCCGGCCCCAAGAGACCCAGTACTTC; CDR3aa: CASSYQGRPQETQYF
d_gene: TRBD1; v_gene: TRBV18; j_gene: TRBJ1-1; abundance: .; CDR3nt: TGTGCCAGCTCAAAACAGGGGGATCCGAACACTGAAGCTTTCTTT; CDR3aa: CASSKQGDPNTEAFF
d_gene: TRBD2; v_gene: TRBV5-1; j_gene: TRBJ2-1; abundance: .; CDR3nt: TGCGCCAGCAGCTGGACTAGCGGGTCGAATGAGCAGTTCTTC; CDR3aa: CASSWTSGSNEQFF
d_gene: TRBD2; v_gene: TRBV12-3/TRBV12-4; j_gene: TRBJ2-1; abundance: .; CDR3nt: TGTGCCAGCAGTCATCGGACTAGCGGTGAGTTCTTC; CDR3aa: CASSHRTSGEFF
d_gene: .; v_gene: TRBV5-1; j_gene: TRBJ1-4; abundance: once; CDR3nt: TGCGCCAGCAAGCCCTCGGGGGAGGGTAATGAAAAACTGTTTTTT; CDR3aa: CASKPSGEGNEKLFF
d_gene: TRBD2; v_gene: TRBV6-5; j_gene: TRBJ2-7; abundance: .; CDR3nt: TGTGCCAGCAGATTAGCGGGTCAGTCCTACGAGCAGTACTTC; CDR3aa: CASRLAGQSYEQYF
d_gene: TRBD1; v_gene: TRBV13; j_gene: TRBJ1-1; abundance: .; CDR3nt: TGTGCCAGCAGCCGCCGCGACAGGGCTGAAGCTTTCTTT; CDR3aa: CASSRRDRAEAFF
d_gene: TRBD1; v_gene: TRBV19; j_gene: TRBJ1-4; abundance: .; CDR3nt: TGTGCCAGTAGTGCTCGGCGGACAGGGTATGAAAAACTGTTTTTT; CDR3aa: CASSARRTGYEKLFF
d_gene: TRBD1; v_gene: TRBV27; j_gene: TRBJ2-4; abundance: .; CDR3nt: TGTGCCAGCAGTTTCCCAGGGGGCATTCAGTACTTC; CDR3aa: CASSFPGGIQYF
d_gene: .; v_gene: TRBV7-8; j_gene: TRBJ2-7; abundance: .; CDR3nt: TGTGCCAGCAGCTTAGGACTTAGCCAGCACGAGCAGTACTTC; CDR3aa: CASSLGLSQHEQYF
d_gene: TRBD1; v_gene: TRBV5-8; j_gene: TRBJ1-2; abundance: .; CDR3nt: TGTGCCAGCATCCACGACAGGGTAGGCTTTGGCTACACCTTC; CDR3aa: CASIHDRVGFGYTF
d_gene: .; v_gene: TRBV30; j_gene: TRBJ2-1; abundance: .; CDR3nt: TGTGCCTGGAGTACTATTCGGCTCGGGAGCTCCTACAATGAGCAGTTCTTC; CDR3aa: CAWSTIRLGSSYNEQFF